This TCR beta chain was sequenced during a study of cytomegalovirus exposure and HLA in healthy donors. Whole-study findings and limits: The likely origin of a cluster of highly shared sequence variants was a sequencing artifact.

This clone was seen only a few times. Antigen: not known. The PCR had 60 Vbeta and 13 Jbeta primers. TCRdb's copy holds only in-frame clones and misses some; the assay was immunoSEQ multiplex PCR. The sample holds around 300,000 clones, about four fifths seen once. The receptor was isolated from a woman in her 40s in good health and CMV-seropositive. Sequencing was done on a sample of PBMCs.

The CDR3 loop is CSLRLSYEQYF. As DNA, the CDR3 is TGCAGTCTCAGGTTATCCTACGAGCAGTACTTC. The chain employs TRBV20-1 and TRBJ2-7; unclear D gene. Germline V gives CDR1 DFQATT, CDR2 SNEGSKA (reference sequence). V dropped 8 bases and J dropped 1 base, with 9 bases sitting between them. CDR3 size: 11 residues.